The present T cell receptor (beta chain) was sequenced within a study of blood T cell repertoires in COVID-19. Overall study: Symptom resolution, clearance, or two negative PCRs marked donors in Cohort 3 as recovered.

In terms of age and location, participants ranged from roughly 18 to 90 years and lived in about two dozen US areas. The CDR3 loop spans 17 amino acids. Looked up from germline, CDR1 is LGHDT and CDR2 is YNNKEL (reference sequence). V lost 3 bases and J 6 bases, leaving 22 bases between the germline ends. Sequenced by immunoSEQ multiplex PCR; TCRdb stores in-frame clones only, minus some. This sample has roughly 200,000 clones; roughly 91% occur once, and the top ten carry around 7%. This TCR was recovered from a man aged 25-40 years in a cohort exposed to, infected with or recovered from COVID-19 (not recorded which). What was sequenced was PBMCs or T cells enriched from blood (not recorded which). The chain links TRBV3-1 (or the pseudogene TRBV3-2) to TRBJ2-3, with D perhaps TRBD2 (6 bases). CDR3 loop: CASSHAFTGEQSDTQYF. The CDR3 nucleotides are TGTGCCAGCAGCCACGCTTTTACGGGGGAACAGTCGGATACGCAGTATTTT.